Below, 2 T cell receptor beta chains from the same sample are listed, as sequenced in a study of T cells in Graves' hyperthyroidism and ophthalmopathy. Amplified TCR beta CDR3 regions came from RNA transcripts. The primer set for the first-round RT-PCR of the TCR CDR3 was HTBI. Each CDR3 protein gets one entry after TCRdb re-called the multiplex PCR reads with MiXCR. The data show around 540,000 distinct CDR3 sequences, more than 15% seen once. The sample taken for sequencing was blood. The receptors originated from a woman under 40 with Graves' ophthalmopathy.

This clonotype was picked up many times. The V call is TRBV28, the J call TRBJ2-7; D is undetermined. This CDR3 contains 12 residues. Trimming removed 7 bases from V and 4 bases from J, with 11 bases in between. Germline CDR1 reads MDHEN; CDR2 reads SYDVKM. The CDR3, as DNA: TGTGCCAGCACCCATTCTCTTTACGAGCAGTACTTC. Protein product: CASTHSLYEQYF.

This clonotype has a count of ten or more. This chain links TRBV11-1 with TRBJ1-5; TRBD1 is a possible D gene (6 bases). The CDR3 is made up of 13 amino acids. V dropped 8 bases and J dropped 6 bases, with 14 bases sitting between them. Germline CDR1 SGHAT, CDR2 FQDESV (reference sequence). CDR3 nucleotide sequence: TGTGCCAGCTCCGGCAGGGGAGGTCAGCCCCAGCATTTT. This codes for CASSGRGGQPQHF.